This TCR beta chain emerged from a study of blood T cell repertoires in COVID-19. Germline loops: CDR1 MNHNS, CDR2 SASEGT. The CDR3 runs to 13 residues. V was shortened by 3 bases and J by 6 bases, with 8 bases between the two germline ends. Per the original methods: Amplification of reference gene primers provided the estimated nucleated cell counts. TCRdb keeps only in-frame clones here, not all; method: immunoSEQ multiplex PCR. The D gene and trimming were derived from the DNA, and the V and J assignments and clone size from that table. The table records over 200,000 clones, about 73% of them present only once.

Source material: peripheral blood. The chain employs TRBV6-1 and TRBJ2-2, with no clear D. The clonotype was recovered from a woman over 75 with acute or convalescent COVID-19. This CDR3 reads CASSEKPAGELFF. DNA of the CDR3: TGTGCCAGCAGTGAGAAACCAGCCGGGGAGCTGTTTTTT.